What follows are 29 T cell receptor beta chains derived from one specimen sequenced in a study of regulatory T cells. The primer mix had 52 TRBV and 13 TRBJ primers. Only in-frame clones appear in the TCRdb table, and some are missing; sequencing was by immunoSEQ multiplex PCR. The data contain 30,000 to 40,000 clones, around nine tenths of them singletons. No antigen is known for these receptors. Study-level findings and limits: In CD3G-deficient patients, conventional CD4+ T cells were enriched for hydrophobic CDR3 residues at positions 6 and 7.

Sequencing was performed on conventional CD4+ T cells sorted from blood. All receptors derive from a young adult with CD3G deficiency.

This clone was found a few times. V usage is TRBV19 and J usage is TRBJ2-1, with 7 bases lining up with TRBD2. CDR1 and CDR2 (germline): LNHDA, SQIVND (reference sequence). The ends lost 6 bases at V and 0 bases at J; junction bases unmatched: 11. The CDR3 runs 17 residues. CDR3 sequence reads: CASRPHSGSSSYNEQFF. The DNA of the CDR3 is TGTGCCAGTAGACCCCATAGCGGGTCGAGCTCCTACAATGAGCAGTTCTTC.

The chain employs TRBV28 and TRBJ2-3, with 13 bases identical to TRBD2. Germline CDR1 is MDHEN and CDR2 is SYDVKM. The CDR3 has 16 residues. V lost 6 bases to trimming and J lost 4 bases; unmatched junction nucleotides: 7. CDR3 residues: CASRRTSGSGADTQYF. In nucleotides, the CDR3 is TGTGCCAGCAGAAGGACTAGCGGGAGTGGGGCAGATACGCAGTATTTT.

The chain combines TRBV7-2 with TRBJ2-5; TRBD1 matches 10 bases. Looked up from germline, CDR1 is SGHTA and CDR2 is FQGNSA. The V and J ends lost 5 bases and 5 bases, in that order; junction bases with no gene match: 5. The CDR3 contains 14 residues. Written as DNA, the CDR3 is TGTGCCAGCAGCCCCGACAGGGGGCCGGAGACCCAGTACTTC. Protein product: CASSPDRGPETQYF. The complete variable domain, with remaining parts taken from reference TRBV7-2 and TRBJ2-5, reads GAGVSQSPSNKVTEKGKDVELRCDPISGHTALYWYRQSLGQGLEFLIYFQGNSAPDKSGLPSDRFSAERTGGSVSTLTIQRTQQEDSAVYLCASSPDRGPETQYFGPGTRLLVL.

The rearrangement uses TRBV28 and TRBJ1-2; D uncertain. The CDR3 runs to 13 residues. Trimming cost V 5 bases and J 6 bases, with 13 bases left between them. The germline V gene encodes CDR1 MDHEN and CDR2 SYDVKM. CDR3 loop: CASSQGWTDGYTF. CDR3 nucleotide sequence: TGTGCCAGCAGTCAAGGGTGGACGGATGGCTACACCTTC.

V usage is TRBV28 and J usage is TRBJ1-1; D is ambiguous. CDR1 and CDR2 (germline): MDHEN, SYDVKM. This CDR3 has 14 amino acids. Trimming pared 6 bases from V and 1 base from J, leaving 12 bases between. The CDR3 nucleotides read TGTGCCAGCAGCCCTTCCTTGGGGAACACTGAAGCTTTCTTT. It yields the protein CASSPSLGNTEAFF.

The rearrangement joins TRBV7-9 to TRBJ2-6; no definite D call. V shed 1 base and J shed 3 bases, with 1 base lying between them. Germline V gene data show CDR1 as SEHNR and CDR2 as FQNEAQ (reference sequence). The CDR3 covers 13 residues. This CDR3 is CASSLVGANVLTF. CDR3 nucleotides: TGTGCCAGCAGCTTAGTTGGGGCCAACGTCCTGACTTTC.

This sequence joins TRBV28 and TRBJ2-1; D tentatively reads TRBD1 or TRBD2 (5 bases each). CDR3 length equals 17 residues. CDR1 is MDHEN and CDR2 is SYDVKM in the germline V gene. Trimming cost V 4 bases and J 6 bases, with 22 bases left between them. In DNA form, the CDR3 reads TGTGCCAGCAGTTCCGTGGGGTCCGGGACCCTCGGCAATGAGCAGTTCTTC. Amino acids: CASSSVGSGTLGNEQFF.

The V and J genes are TRBV5-6 and TRBJ2-7; tentatively, D is TRBD2 (5 bases). The CDR3 is made up of 16 amino acids. Germline-derived CDR1 and CDR2 are SGHDT and YYEEEE. Trimming cost V 4 bases and J 3 bases, with 20 bases left between them. The CDR3 spells CASSPRRVKRNYEQYF. Written as DNA, the CDR3 is TGTGCCAGCAGCCCGCGGCGGGTTAAGCGGAACTACGAGCAGTACTTC.

The gene calls are TRBV6-5 and TRBJ1-6; D is ambiguous. Looked up from germline, CDR1 is MNHEY and CDR2 is SVGAGI. This CDR3 is built from 14 residues. Trimming stripped 7 bases from V and 6 bases from J, with 13 bases between. The CDR3 bases are TGTGCCAGCAAGGCCCCCGGGAGTAATTCACCCCTCCACTTT. This codes for CASKAPGSNSPLHF.

This chain joins TRBV28 and TRBJ2-7, with TRBD2 matching 13 bases. Germline V gene sequence: CDR1 MDHEN, CDR2 SYDVKM. The CDR3 is 14 amino acids. J gave up 6 bases and V 5 bases, and 4 bases lay outside the gene matches. In DNA, the CDR3 is TGTGCCAGCAGTCAAGGGACTAGCGGGATCGAGCAGTACTTC. It translates to CASSQGTSGIEQYF. Supplemented by reference TRBV28 and TRBJ2-7, the full variable domain reads DVKVTQSSRYLVKRTGEKVFLECVQDMDHENMFWYRQDPGLGLRLIYFSYDVKMKEKGDIPEGYSVSREKKERFSLILESASTNQTSMYLCASSQGTSGIEQYFGPGTRLTVT.

The CDR3 sequence: CASSLRAGAGGQPQHF. The CDR3 DNA reads as TGTGCCAGCAGTTTAAGGGCAGGGGCAGGCGGTCAGCCCCAGCATTTT. This sequence joins TRBV28 and TRBJ1-5; TRBD1 is a possible D gene (6 bases). Germline V CDR1 and CDR2: MDHEN, SYDVKM. V shed 2 bases and J shed 6 bases, with 17 bases lying between them. The CDR3 has 16 residues. The full variable domain, in which reference TRBV28 and TRBJ1-5 provide the parts outside the CDR3, is DVKVTQSSRYLVKRTGEKVFLECVQDMDHENMFWYRQDPGLGLRLIYFSYDVKMKEKGDIPEGYSVSREKKERFSLILESASTNQTSMYLCASSLRAGAGGQPQHFGDGTRLSIL.

The gene calls are TRBV7-9 and TRBJ2-5; D not resolved. The CDR3 has 15 residues. Germline V gives CDR1 SEHNR, CDR2 FQNEAQ (reference sequence). The ends were cut back, 0 bases at V and 7 bases at J, with 15 bases in the middle. Written as DNA, the CDR3 is TGTGCCAGCAGCTTAGCGCAAGGATCTCCGGGGACCCAGTACTTC. It codes for CASSLAQGSPGTQYF.

The chain carries TRBV6-1 and TRBJ2-7, with TRBD1 matching over 9 bases. This CDR3 is 15 amino acids long. After removal of 6 bases from V and 0 bases from J, the junction contained 6 bases not matched to a gene. Germline lookup yields CDR1 MNHNS and CDR2 SASEGT. CDR3 sequence reads: CASRVGQGFSYEQYF. CDR3 sequence (DNA): TGTGCCAGCAGAGTCGGACAGGGGTTCTCCTACGAGCAGTACTTC.

This clone was counted a single time. The chain joins TRBV28 to TRBJ1-5; D gene unclear. Trimming pared 2 bases from V and 1 base from J, leaving 18 bases between. The CDR3 runs 18 residues. Germline CDR1 and CDR2: MDHEN and SYDVKM. CDR3 in DNA: TGTGCCAGCAGTTTAAGGACCTTAAGGGTCTGGAGCAATCAGCCCCAGCATTTT. Residues: CASSLRTLRVWSNQPQHF.

The chain couples TRBV7-9 to TRBJ2-7; 8 bases map to TRBD1. Looked up from germline, CDR1 is SEHNR and CDR2 is FQNEAQ (reference sequence). The ends lost 5 bases at V and 10 bases at J; junction bases unmatched: 7. This CDR3 has 12 amino acids. The CDR3 spells CASSLRGQGQYF. The CDR3 DNA reads as TGTGCCAGCAGCCTTCGCGGACAGGGACAGTACTTC.

This rearrangement joins TRBV28 to TRBJ2-7; TRBD1 matches at 11 bases. V lost 4 bases to trimming and J lost 4 bases; unmatched junction nucleotides: 12. The germline V gene encodes CDR1 MDHEN and CDR2 SYDVKM. CDR3 size: 17 residues. The CDR3 sequence: CASSSPGGTGGGYEQYF. For the CDR3, the DNA is TGTGCCAGCAGTTCTCCCGGGGGGACAGGGGGAGGGTACGAGCAGTACTTC.

This chain joins TRBV19 and TRBJ2-4, with 12 bases matching TRBD2. The germline gives CDR1 LNHDA, CDR2 SQIVND (reference sequence). The junction had 11 bases not matched to a gene; V was cut back by 4 bases and J by 10 bases. The CDR3 sequence is 16 residues long. CDR3 residues: CASSTLGTSGRRIQYF. The CDR3 nucleotides are TGTGCCAGTAGTACCCTTGGGACTAGCGGGCGTCGAATTCAGTACTTC.

J is TRBJ1-1 and V is TRBV6-6; unclear D gene. Trimming stripped 2 bases from V and 8 bases from J, with 12 bases between. The germline V gene encodes CDR1 MNHNY and CDR2 SVGAGI (reference sequence). The CDR3 runs 13 residues. CDR3 DNA sequence: TGTGCCAGCAGTTACCAAAGCCGCGTCGAAGCTTTCTTT. Protein: CASSYQSRVEAFF.

The CDR3 region has the DNA TGTGCCAGTAGTAAGACTAGCGGGGATGAGCAGTTCTTC. Protein sequence: CASSKTSGDEQFF. The gene calls are TRBV19 and TRBJ2-1; 11 bases align to TRBD2. The CDR3 runs to 13 residues. The V gene's germline CDR1 is LNHDA and CDR2 SQIVND (reference sequence). Unmatched junction bases numbered 1, after V lost 4 bases and J lost 8 bases.

The rearrangement links TRBV6-1 to TRBJ1-1; a possible D gene is TRBD1 (5 bases). CDR3 length equals 15 residues. CDR1 is MNHNS and CDR2 is SASEGT in the germline V gene. V dropped 2 bases and J dropped 4 bases, with 14 bases sitting between them. This CDR3 reads CASSESYGGSTEAFF. The DNA for the CDR3 is TGTGCCAGCAGTGAAAGTTACGGGGGTTCCACTGAAGCTTTCTTT.

In this sample, this clone turned up a few times. J is TRBJ2-6 and V is TRBV10-3; no definite D call. Germline values: CDR1 ENHRY, CDR2 SYGVKD. The CDR3 extends over 14 amino acids. Trimming shortened V by 4 bases and J by 0 bases, and 4 bases separated the two germline ends. The CDR3 loop is CAISALSGANVLTF. The CDR3 DNA reads as TGTGCCATCAGTGCACTCTCTGGGGCCAACGTCCTGACTTTC.

The V call is TRBV6-1, the J call TRBJ2-3; 8 nucleotides align to TRBD1. J gave up 3 bases and V 3 bases, and 2 bases lay outside the gene matches. The CDR3 totals 14 residues. Germline V lookup: CDR1 MNHNS, CDR2 SASEGT. CDR3 protein: CASSEDRDTDTQYF. In nucleotides, the CDR3 is TGTGCCAGCAGTGAGGACAGGGATACAGATACGCAGTATTTT.

Comments on this clone: At one end, the junction sequence differs from germline, possibly due to a read error. The chain couples TRBV5-1 to TRBJ1-1, with 7 nucleotides matching TRBD1. The CDR3 is made up of 14 amino acids. The germline V gene has CDR1 SGHRS and CDR2 YFSETQ. The CDR3 loop reads CASSVTGLKTEAFF. DNA of the CDR3: TGCGCCAGCAGCGTGACAGGGCTGAAAACTGAAGCTTTCTTT. Looking up the rest from reference TRBV5-1 and TRBJ1-1 gives the full variable domain: KAGVTQTPRYLIKTRGQQVTLSCSPISGHRSVSWYQQTPGQGLQFLFEYFSETQRNKGNFPGRFSGRQFSNSRSEMNVSTLELGDSALYLCASSVTGLKTEAFFGQGTRLTVV.

This clone was seen only once. The chain links TRBV10-3 to TRBJ1-2; 7 nucleotides align to TRBD1. CDR1 is ENHRY, CDR2 SYGVKD, per germline. The ends lost 6 bases at V and 8 bases at J; junction bases unmatched: 6. This CDR3 is 12 amino acids long. CDR3 sequence (DNA): TGTGCCATCAGCACCGGGACAGAAGGCTACACCTTC. Its translation: CAISTGTEGYTF.

This chain joins TRBV28 and TRBJ2-7; tentative D call: TRBD2 (5 bases). V was shortened by 8 bases and J by 2 bases, with 16 bases between the two germline ends. The CDR3 runs to 14 residues. In germline, CDR1 is MDHEN, CDR2 SYDVKM. The CDR3 region is CASAGLAFTYEQYF. The CDR3 DNA sequence: TGTGCCAGCGCGGGCCTCGCGTTTACCTACGAGCAGTACTTC.

The chain joins TRBV7-9 to TRBJ2-6; D possibly corresponds to TRBD2 (6 bases). CDR3 length equals 17 residues. CDR1 is SEHNR and CDR2 is FQNEAQ in the germline V gene (reference sequence). Between the trimmed V and J ends, which lost 5 bases and 0 bases, there was a span of 14 bases. CDR3 residues: CASSPHGGTSGANVLTF. CDR3 sequence (DNA): TGTGCCAGCAGCCCCCACGGGGGAACCTCTGGGGCCAACGTCCTGACTTTC. The full variable domain, rest sourced from reference TRBV7-9 and TRBJ2-6, is DTGVSQNPRHKITKRGQNVTFRCDPISEHNRLYWYRQTLGQGPEFLTYFQNEAQLEKSRLLSDRFSAERPKGSFSTLEIQRTEQGDSAMYLCASSPHGGTSGANVLTFGAGSRLTVL.

This clone was detected once. This sequence joins TRBV5-1 and TRBJ1-2; D not certain. Trimming removed 0 bases from V and 4 bases from J, with 7 bases in between. Germline V gene lookup returns CDR1 SGHRS and CDR2 YFSETQ. The CDR3 consists of 13 residues. CDR3 DNA sequence: TGCGCCAGCAGCTTGGAAGTTGGCTATGGCTACACCTTC. Protein: CASSLEVGYGYTF.

This chain connects TRBV6-1 to TRBJ1-5, with D perhaps TRBD1 (6 bases). The V and J ends lost 2 bases and 11 bases respectively, with 19 bases between them. The length of the CDR3 is 15 residues. Germline CDR1 and CDR2: MNHNS and SASEGT. CDR3: CASSEMLGALFAQHF. CDR3 DNA: TGTGCCAGCAGTGAAATGCTGGGGGCCTTATTCGCCCAGCATTTT.

This chain uses TRBV6-5 with TRBJ2-2, with a possible D match to TRBD2 (6 bases). Germline V gene data show CDR1 as MNHEY and CDR2 as SVGAGI. V was pared by 0 bases and J by 5 bases, with 10 bases between. This CDR3 has 15 residues. CDR3 DNA sequence: TGTGCCAGCAGTTACTCGATTGGAGGGACCGGGGAGCTGTTTTTT. This encodes CASSYSIGGTGELFF.